This TCR beta chain comes out of a study of OX40 agonist ivuxolimab in advanced cancers. Method: immunoSEQ multiplex PCR; TCRdb's copy keeps in-frame clones and lacks some. The table records around 30,000 clones, roughly 80% of them present only once. This material consisted of CD4+ or CD8+ T cells sorted from blood, taken in a trial of the OX40 agonist ivuxolimab. This sequence was found in an adult with an advanced solid tumor such as melanoma, head and neck, liver or kidney cancer.

The CDR3, as DNA: TGTGCCAGCAGACCCAGGGACCCCTACAATGAGCAGTTCTTC. This codes for CASRPRDPYNEQFF. The genes are TRBV28 and TRBJ2-1; either TRBD1 or TRBD2 may fit D (5 bases each). The ends were cut back, 6 bases at V and 2 bases at J, with 11 bases in the middle. The CDR3 contains 14 residues. CDR1 and CDR2 from the germline V gene are MDHEN and SYDVKM.